This TCR beta chain was sequenced for a study of PD-1 blockade in classical Hodgkin lymphoma. Study outcomes and limitations: Lower baseline TCR diversity was reported for newly diagnosed patients than for healthy donors.

Here immunoSEQ multiplex PCR was the method, and the copy in TCRdb shows in-frame clones only, minus some. Here the sample spans about 46,000 clones, around three quarters being singletons. On this clone: What it binds is unknown.

CDR3 length equals 14 residues. Germline CDR1 is MNHEY and CDR2 is SVGAGI. V lost 5 bases and J lost 6, with 13 bases in between. Each of the patients experienced relapse following autologous stem cell transplantation, and their brentuximab vedotin exposure differed. Best responses were complete response, partial response or progressive disease. The rearrangement links TRBV6-5 to TRBJ1-4; D unresolved. This receptor was obtained from a human donor with classical Hodgkin lymphoma. Sequences were derived from peripheral blood mononuclear cells (PBMCs), sampled before the second cycle of nivolumab. The CDR3 sequence: CASSLDGGYEKLFF. The CDR3 DNA reads TGTGCCAGCAGTCTGGACGGTGGGTATGAAAAACTGTTTTTT.